This T cell receptor (beta chain) is from a study of tumor-infiltrating lymphocytes in primary liver carcinoma. On the study more broadly: Tumor stage was T1-T3 N0M0, and tumor size was roughly 4 to 11 cm across.

Concerning this clonotype itself: The target antigen is unknown.

Blood RNA was derived from unsorted whole blood, and germline DNA was extracted too. Before surgery, approximately 4.2 milliliters of EDTA blood were taken. Notes on the study in general: Bulk unsorted samples prevented comparison of CD4+ and CD8+ repertoires.

Synthesis of TCR beta cDNA was carried out from 500 ng total RNA with a constant-region primer. Three nested multiplex PCR rounds of slightly modified ARM-PCR generated TCR beta libraries. TRBV1-TRBV30 forward primers paired with a C-beta reverse primer were used in the first two PCR rounds, which ran approximately 10 cycles each. TCRdb redid the calling of the multiplex PCR reads with MiXCR, one entry per CDR3 protein. The sample consists of approximately 300,000 distinct CDR3 sequences, 65% of them appearing once. Germline V gene data show CDR1 as SGHAT and CDR2 as FQNNGV. This CDR3 region has 14 residues. V shed 1 base and J shed 1 base, with 8 bases lying between them.

The rearrangement uses TRBV11-2 and TRBJ2-7; D is unresolved. This clonotype originated in a man aged 40-55 years with primary liver carcinoma and hepatitis B virus infection. Sequencing used peripheral blood. The CDR3 DNA reads TGTGCCAGCAGCTTAGCAGTGGGGTCCTACGAGCAGTACTTC. It translates to CASSLAVGSYEQYF.